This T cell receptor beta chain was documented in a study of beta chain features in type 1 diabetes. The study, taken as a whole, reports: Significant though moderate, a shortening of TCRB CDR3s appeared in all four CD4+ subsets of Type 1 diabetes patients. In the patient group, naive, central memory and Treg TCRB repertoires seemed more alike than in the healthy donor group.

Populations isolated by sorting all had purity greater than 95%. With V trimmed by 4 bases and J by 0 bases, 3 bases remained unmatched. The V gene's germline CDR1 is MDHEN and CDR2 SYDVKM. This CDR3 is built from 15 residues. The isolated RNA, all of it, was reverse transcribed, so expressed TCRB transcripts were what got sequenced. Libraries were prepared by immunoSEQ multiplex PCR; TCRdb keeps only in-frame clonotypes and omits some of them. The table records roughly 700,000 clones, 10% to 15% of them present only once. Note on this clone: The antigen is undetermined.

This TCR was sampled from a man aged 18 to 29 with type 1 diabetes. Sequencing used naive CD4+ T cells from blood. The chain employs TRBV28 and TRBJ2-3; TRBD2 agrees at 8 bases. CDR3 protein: CASSSGGASTDTQYF. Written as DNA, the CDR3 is TGTGCCAGCAGTTCCGGGGGGGCTAGCACAGATACGCAGTATTTT. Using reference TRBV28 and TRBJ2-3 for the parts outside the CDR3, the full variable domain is DVKVTQSSRYLVKRTGEKVFLECVQDMDHENMFWYRQDPGLGLRLIYFSYDVKMKEKGDIPEGYSVSREKKERFSLILESASTNQTSMYLCASSSGGASTDTQYFGPGTRLTVL.